This T cell receptor (beta chain) was identified during a study of blood T cell repertoires in COVID-19. Germline loops: CDR1 MDHEN, CDR2 SYDVKM. V lost 6 bases and J lost 2; bases outside the gene matches: 8. This CDR3 spans 16 amino acids. TCRdb keeps only in-frame clones here, not all; method: immunoSEQ multiplex PCR. The table lists fewer than 250,000 clones, 70% to 90% of them singletons. Input material: PBMCs or T cells enriched from blood (not recorded which). The TCR originated in a man aged 25-40 years who had recovered from COVID-19. The rearrangement joins TRBV28 to TRBJ2-7, with 12 bases identical to TRBD2. The CDR3 sequence is CASSPTGLAGTYEQYF. CDR3 DNA sequence: TGTGCCAGCAGCCCGACCGGACTAGCGGGAACCTACGAGCAGTACTTC.